A single sample is the source of the 31 T cell receptor beta chains below, sequenced in a study of Ad26.COV2.S vaccination and SARS-CoV-2 variants. Produced via immunoSEQ multiplex PCR; TCRdb's table is partial and in-frame only. The sample yields approximately 340,000 clones, 92% seen once. The sequenced sample was peripheral blood, obtained after recovery from COVID-19. These receptors originate from a human donor who had recovered from COVID-19.

The chain carries TRBV19 and TRBJ2-1, with no clear D. V shed 8 bases and J shed 13 bases, with 15 bases lying between them. This CDR3 region has 11 residues. Germline CDR1 and CDR2: LNHDA and SQIVND (reference sequence). This CDR3 is CASEEQATQFF. CDR3 coding DNA: TGTGCCAGTGAAGAGCAAGCTACTCAGTTCTTC.

This chain joins TRBV7-2 and TRBJ2-3; 8 positions agree with TRBD2. CDR3 size: 17 residues. CDR1 is SGHTA and CDR2 is FQGNSA in the germline V gene. The J segment lost 0 bases and the V segment lost 5 bases, leaving 10 bases of the junction unmatched. The CDR3 sequence is CASSHSGGQRSTDTQYF. In DNA form, the CDR3 reads TGTGCCAGCAGCCACAGCGGGGGCCAGCGAAGCACAGATACGCAGTATTTT.

The chain links TRBV11-2 to TRBJ2-1; a possible D gene is TRBD2 (5 bases). The CDR3 sequence is 18 residues long. V dropped 1 base and J dropped 2 bases, with 18 bases sitting between them. Looked up from germline, CDR1 is SGHAT and CDR2 is FQNNGV. This CDR3 reads CASSLGRWTAQTYNEQFF. DNA of the CDR3: TGTGCCAGCAGCTTAGGTCGATGGACTGCCCAAACCTACAATGAGCAGTTCTTC.

J is TRBJ1-5 and V is TRBV6-2 or TRBV6-3; D call uncertain. The V end lost 6 bases, the J end lost 2 bases, and 14 bases lay between the germline ends. This CDR3 is 15 amino acids long. The germline CDR1 and CDR2 sequences are MNHEY and SVGEGT. The CDR3 loop reads CASSRGKRGNQPQHF. CDR3 DNA sequence: TGTGCCAGCAGCCGCGGTAAGCGGGGCAATCAGCCCCAGCATTTT.

The rearrangement links TRBV15 to TRBJ1-2; the match to TRBD1 covers 7 bases. This CDR3 spans 14 amino acids. Germline loops: CDR1 LNHNV, CDR2 YYDKDF (reference sequence). Unmatched junction bases numbered 6, after V lost 1 base and J lost 7 bases. CDR3 sequence (DNA): TGTGCCACCAGCAGAGGACAGGGAGGGGGTGGCTACACCTTC. It translates to CATSRGQGGGGYTF.

V and J are TRBV6-5 and TRBJ1-1; D call uncertain. The V end was cut by 8 bases, the J end by 1 base, with 11 bases between. Germline V gene sequence: CDR1 MNHEY, CDR2 SVGAGI. This CDR3 is 13 amino acids long. CDR3 region: CASAQKPNTEAFF. CDR3 DNA: TGTGCCAGCGCGCAGAAACCGAACACTGAAGCTTTCTTT.

V usage is TRBV10-2 and J usage is TRBJ2-7; D is unresolved. The V gene lost 3 bases and the J gene lost 3 bases, with 9 bases spanning the gap. This CDR3 has 13 residues. Germline V gene lookup returns CDR1 WSHSY and CDR2 SAAADI. The CDR3 sequence: CASSERQLYEQYF. The CDR3 region has the DNA TGCGCCAGCAGTGAACGGCAGCTCTACGAGCAGTACTTC.

The rearrangement links TRBV5-1 to TRBJ2-2; unclear D gene. The germline gives CDR1 SGHRS, CDR2 YFSETQ. This CDR3 has 15 amino acids. The germline V and J ends were trimmed by 1 base and 5 bases, with 12 bases remaining between them. The CDR3 region is CASSLRPMSTGELFF. CDR3 bases: TGCGCCAGCAGCTTGAGGCCGATGAGTACCGGGGAGCTGTTTTTT.

As for this clone: Other DNA sequences in the sample encode the same CDR3. CDR3 coding DNA: TGCGCCAGCAGCTTGGGAGGGACAGGCACAGATACGCAGTATTTT. It encodes CASSLGGTGTDTQYF. The V gene is TRBV5-1, the J gene TRBJ2-3; TRBD1 matches at 7 bases. The junction had 2 bases not matched to a gene; V was cut back by 0 bases and J by 1 base. Germline V gene data show CDR1 as SGHRS and CDR2 as YFSETQ. The CDR3 is 15 residues long.

The V call is TRBV6-5, the J call TRBJ1-1; 9 positions agree with TRBD1. J was trimmed by 3 bases and V by 10 bases; bases with no gene match: 9. The CDR3 totals 14 residues. Germline V lookup: CDR1 MNHEY, CDR2 SVGAGI. The CDR3 region has the DNA TGTGCCACTTCGGACAGGGGAAAAGACACTGAAGCTTTCTTT. This codes for CATSDRGKDTEAFF.

The V call is TRBV10-3, the J call TRBJ2-6; 7 bases agree with TRBD1. V was clipped by 4 bases and J by 2 bases; unmatched bases: 11. The CDR3 is 18 residues long. The germline gives CDR1 ENHRY, CDR2 SYGVKD. CDR3 in amino acids: CAISAGQVVSTGANVLTF. CDR3 nucleotides: TGTGCCATCAGTGCCGGACAGGTGGTCAGTACTGGGGCCAACGTCCTGACTTTC.

This clone appeared a single time. V gene TRBV3-1 (or the pseudogene TRBV3-2) combines with J gene TRBJ2-7, with 8 bases aligning to TRBD2. This CDR3 has 15 residues. The germline V gene encodes CDR1 LGHDT and CDR2 YNNKEL (reference sequence). The trim removed 5 bases at V and 5 bases at J, leaving 11 bases unmatched. CDR3 in DNA: TGTGCCAGCAGCGAAGTGGGAGCGGGGGTCAACGAGCAGTACTTC. It codes for CASSEVGAGVNEQYF.

The rearrangement uses TRBV10-3 and TRBJ1-6; D unresolved. V lost 0 bases and J 0 bases, leaving 12 bases between the germline ends. Germline CDR1 and CDR2: ENHRY and SYGVKD. The CDR3 is 18 residues long. CDR3 protein: CAISESGYPSSYNSPLHF. Written as DNA, the CDR3 is TGTGCCATCAGTGAGTCCGGGTATCCGAGCTCCTATAATTCACCCCTCCACTTT.

This chain uses TRBV12-3 or TRBV12-4 with TRBJ2-1; no reliable D call. The CDR3 runs 13 residues. Trimming left V 2 bases short and J 9 bases short, with 11 bases between. The CDR3 DNA follows: TGTGCCAGCAGTTTACTAGATCTTGGTGAGCAGTTCTTC. It specifies CASSLLDLGEQFF.

The chain employs TRBV5-4 and TRBJ1-2; 7 bases are a match to TRBD1. This CDR3 region has 17 residues. V trimming: 3 bases; J trimming: 7 bases; junction bases outside the gene matches: 18. Germline V gene sequence: CDR1 SGHNT, CDR2 YYREEE (reference sequence). CDR3 protein: CASSSIETTGSGGGYTF. The CDR3 nucleotides read TGTGCCAGCAGCTCCATCGAAACGACAGGGAGCGGGGGTGGCTACACCTTC.

This clone appeared many times. This rearrangement joins TRBV19 to TRBJ1-4; 7 bases are a match to TRBD1. The CDR3 totals 17 residues. Trimming cost V 5 bases and J 4 bases; bases outside gene matches: 13. Germline V CDR1 and CDR2: LNHDA, SQIVND (reference sequence). The CDR3 DNA is TGTGCCAGTAGTCCCGGGTTCGACGGGACAGATAATGAAAAACTGTTTTTT. Its translation: CASSPGFDGTDNEKLFF. Based on the CDR3 plus reference TRBV19 and TRBJ1-4, the full variable domain is DGGITQSPKYLFRKEGQNVTLSCEQNLNHDAMYWYRQDPGQGLRLIYYSQIVNDFQKGDIAEGYSVSREKKESFPLTVTSAQKNPTAFYLCASSPGFDGTDNEKLFFGSGTQLSVL.

CDR3 in amino acids: CASSQQVSGNTIYF. Here the CDR3 DNA reads TGTGCCAGCAGCCAACAGGTCTCTGGAAACACCATATATTTT. This sequence joins TRBV3-1 (or the pseudogene TRBV3-2) and TRBJ1-3; D remains unclear. Per germline, CDR1 LGHDT and CDR2 YNNKEL (reference sequence). Trimming left V 2 bases short and J 0 bases short, with 5 bases between. The CDR3 is made up of 14 amino acids.

The rearrangement joins TRBV2 to TRBJ2-2, with D uncertain. The CDR3 spans 13 residues. Per the germline V gene, CDR1 is SNHLY and CDR2 is FYNNEI. V was pared by 3 bases and J by 4 bases, with 6 bases between. CDR3 region: CASSDRPTGELFF. CDR3 nucleotide sequence: TGTGCCAGCAGTGATCGACCCACCGGGGAGCTGTTTTTT.

The V gene is TRBV19, the J gene TRBJ1-5, with no clear D. Germline V gene data show CDR1 as LNHDA and CDR2 as SQIVND (reference sequence). Trimming stripped 9 bases from V and 2 bases from J, with 8 bases between. This CDR3 is built from 12 residues. The CDR3 reads CASRHGNQPQHF. DNA for the CDR3: TGTGCCAGCCGCCATGGCAATCAGCCCCAGCATTTT.

The rearrangement joins TRBV14 to TRBJ1-4, with D possibly being TRBD1 (5 bases). Germline CDR1 and CDR2: SGHDN and FVKESK. V gave up 0 bases and J gave up 3 bases, with 8 bases separating them. CDR3 length: 15 residues. CDR3 sequence: CASSQDRVSNEKLFF. The CDR3 bases are TGTGCCAGCAGCCAAGACAGGGTCTCTAATGAAAAACTGTTTTTT.

The V and J genes are TRBV9 and TRBJ1-1, with 8 bases that match TRBD1. Germline V gives CDR1 SGDLS, CDR2 YYNGEE. With V trimmed by 3 bases and J by 1 base, 14 bases remained unmatched. The CDR3 length is 18 residues. The CDR3 nucleotides read TGTGCCAGCAGCGCAGGAGTCGCCGGGACAGGCGGGAACACTGAAGCTTTCTTT. This sequence encodes CASSAGVAGTGGNTEAFF.

The V and J genes are TRBV19 and TRBJ2-6; D not resolved. The germline V gene has CDR1 LNHDA and CDR2 SQIVND (reference sequence). The CDR3 covers 17 residues. Trimming shortened V by 9 bases and J by 0 bases, and 18 bases separated the two germline ends. For the CDR3, the DNA is TGTGCCAGCCGGACCTGGGCAGCTCCCTCTGGGGCCAACGTCCTGACTTTC. Translation gives CASRTWAAPSGANVLTF.

About this clone itself: Distinct nucleotide sequences in the sample also encode this CDR3. The V call is TRBV27, the J call TRBJ1-1, with 8 bases identical to TRBD1. The CDR3 sequence is 13 residues long. V dropped 8 bases and J dropped 2; count of bases not matched to a gene: 4. The germline gives CDR1 MNHEY, CDR2 SMNVEV (reference sequence). The CDR3 sequence: CASRDRRNTEAFF. The CDR3 coding sequence is TGTGCCAGCCGGGACAGGAGAAACACTGAAGCTTTCTTT.

CDR3 sequence reads: CASSPQSGGLGEQFF. DNA of the CDR3: TGTGCCAGCAGCCCCCAGAGCGGGGGACTCGGTGAGCAGTTCTTC. The chain carries TRBV11-3 and TRBJ2-1; 8 bases map to TRBD2. CDR3 length: 15 residues. The ends lost 5 bases at V and 9 bases at J; junction bases unmatched: 12. Looked up from germline, CDR1 is SGHNT and CDR2 is YENEEA.

The chain links TRBV21-1 to TRBJ1-2. TRBV21-1 is classified as a pseudogene. CDR3 size: 16 residues. The CDR3: CASSKVGVRSPAGYTF. The CDR3 DNA reads as TGTGCCAGCAGCAAAGTGGGGGTACGAAGCCCGGCTGGCTACACCTTC.

This chain uses TRBV13 with TRBJ2-5, with TRBD1 matching over 11 bases. Germline trimming cut 4 bases from V and 2 bases from J; bases unmatched to any gene: 3. Per the germline V gene, CDR1 is PRHDT and CDR2 is FYEKMQ (reference sequence). The CDR3 totals 15 residues. CDR3 sequence (DNA): TGTGCCAGCAGCTGGGGACAGGGGGGTCAAGAGACCCAGTACTTC. Translating gives CASSWGQGGQETQYF.

V gene TRBV7-9 combines with J gene TRBJ1-4, with D unclear. V was shortened by 3 bases and J by 8 bases, with 13 bases between the two germline ends. The CDR3 sequence is 14 residues long. CDR1 is SEHNR, CDR2 FQNEAQ, per germline (reference sequence). The CDR3 DNA sequence: TGTGCCAGCAGCTTTACCGATCTCCGCGAAAAACTGTTTTTT. Translated: CASSFTDLREKLFF.

Points on this clone: One end of the junction fails to match germline, which may point to a read error. The chain carries TRBV2 and TRBJ1-3; tentative D call: TRBD1 (6 bases). The CDR3 has 13 amino acids. Germline V CDR1 and CDR2: SNHLY, FYNNEI. The CDR3 DNA follows: TGTGCCAGCAGGGAAACAGGGATTCTCGGGAAACATTTT. This sequence encodes CASRETGILGKHF. The whole variable domain, filled in from reference TRBV2 and TRBJ1-3, reads EPEVTQTPSHQVTQMGQEVILRCVPISNHLYFYWYRQILGQKVEFLVSFYNNEISEKSEIFDDQFSVERPDGSNFTLKIRSTKLEDSAMYFCASRETGILGKHFGEGSWLTVV.

This clone has a handful of counts. The CDR3 sequence is CASNAYNEQFF. The CDR3 region has the DNA TGTGCCAGCAACGCCTACAATGAGCAGTTCTTC. This chain links TRBV2 with TRBJ2-1; D gene ambiguous. V dropped 7 bases and J dropped 2 bases, with 3 bases sitting between them. Germline-derived CDR1 and CDR2 are SNHLY and FYNNEI. This CDR3 is 11 amino acids long.

The chain recombines TRBV29-1 with TRBJ1-1; D uncertain. The V gene lost 6 bases and the J gene lost 8 bases, with 10 bases spanning the gap. The CDR3 loop spans 10 amino acids. Germline-derived CDR1 and CDR2 are SQVTM and ANQGSEA. CDR3 bases: TGCAGCGTCGGCCATCAAGAAGCTTTCTTT. Protein: CSVGHQEAFF.

This clone is a singleton in its sample. The chain joins TRBV9 to TRBJ2-5, with unresolved D. CDR1 is SGDLS and CDR2 is YYNGEE in the germline V gene. With 0 bases removed from V and 2 bases from J, the gap between germline ends came to 8 bases. The CDR3 sequence is 14 residues long. CDR3 sequence: CASSVGVGQETQYF. The CDR3 nucleotides are TGTGCCAGCAGCGTAGGGGTGGGACAAGAGACCCAGTACTTC.